The text below deals with one T cell receptor beta chain. Its cognate antigen is unknown. This CDR3 is built from 15 residues. Germline V CDR1 and CDR2: SGHNT, YYREEE (reference sequence). J gave up 7 bases and V 4 bases, and 8 bases lay outside the gene matches. The source of the sample is a study of T cell responses to AZD1222 COVID-19 vaccine. The assay was immunoSEQ multiplex PCR, and TCRdb's table has in-frame clones only and misses some. The table includes over 110,000 clones, approximately 94% detected once. Whole-study findings and limits: It was only six AZD1222 recipients who were seropositive at baseline. Mostly white British, mostly female donors; authors suggested clonal diversity may be underestimated. Spike regions recognized by vaccine-associated CD4 TCRs spanned the protein, led by 160-218 and 743-854.

The TCR originated in an adult in good health. This sample comprised peripheral blood, obtained on day 0 of AZD1222 vaccination. This rearrangement joins TRBV5-4 to TRBJ1-4, with TRBD1 matching 9 bases. For the CDR3, the DNA is TGTGCCAGCAGCGCCCCCGGGACAGGGCCTGAAAAACTGTTTTTT. This sequence encodes CASSAPGTGPEKLFF. Combining the CDR3 with reference TRBV5-4 and TRBJ1-4 gives the whole variable domain ETGVTQSPTHLIKTRGQQVTLRCSSQSGHNTVSWYQQALGQGPQFIFQYYREEENGRGNFPPRFSGLQFPNYSSELNVNALELDDSALYLCASSAPGTGPEKLFFGSGTQLSVL.